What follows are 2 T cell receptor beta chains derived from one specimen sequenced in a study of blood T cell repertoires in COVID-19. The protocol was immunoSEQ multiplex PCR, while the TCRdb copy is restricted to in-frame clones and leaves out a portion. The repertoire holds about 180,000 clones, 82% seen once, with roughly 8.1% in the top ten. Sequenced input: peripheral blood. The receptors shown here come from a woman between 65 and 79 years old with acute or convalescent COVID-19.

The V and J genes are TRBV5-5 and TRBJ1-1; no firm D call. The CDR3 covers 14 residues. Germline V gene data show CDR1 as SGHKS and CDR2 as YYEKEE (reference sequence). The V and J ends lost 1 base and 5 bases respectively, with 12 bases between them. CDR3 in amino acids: CASSLIPGSTEAFF. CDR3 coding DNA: TGTGCCAGCAGCTTGATTCCAGGAAGTACTGAAGCTTTCTTT.

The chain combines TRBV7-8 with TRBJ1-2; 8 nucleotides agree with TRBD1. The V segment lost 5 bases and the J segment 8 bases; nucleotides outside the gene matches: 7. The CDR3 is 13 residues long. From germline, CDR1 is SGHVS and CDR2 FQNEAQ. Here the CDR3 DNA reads TGTGCCAGCAGCACCGGGACAGGCAGAGGCTACACCTTC. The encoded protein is CASSTGTGRGYTF. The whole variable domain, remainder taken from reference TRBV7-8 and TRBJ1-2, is GAGVSQSPRYKVAKRGQDVALRCDPISGHVSLFWYQQALGQGPEFLTYFQNEAQLDKSGLPSDRFFAERPEGSVSTLKIQRTQQEDSAVYLCASSTGTGRGYTFGSGTRLTVV.